The 10 T cell receptor beta chains listed next were all sequenced from one sample in a study of T cells in Graves' hyperthyroidism and ophthalmopathy. RNA transcripts yielded amplified TCR beta CDR3 regions. Using the HTBI primer set, a first-round RT-PCR was run on the TCR CDR3. TCRdb re-analysed the multiplex PCR reads in MiXCR, keeping a single row per CDR3 protein. The profile shows over 350,000 distinct CDR3 sequences, approximately 17% of them singletons. The material sequenced was blood. All receptors come from a young man with Graves' ophthalmopathy.

The J gene is TRBJ1-2, the V gene TRBV7-2; no reliable D call. V gave up 1 base and J gave up 8 bases, with 5 bases separating them. Germline V CDR1 and CDR2: SGHTA, FQGNSA. This CDR3 comprises 11 residues. The CDR3 sequence is CASSLEVGYTF. In DNA, the CDR3 is TGTGCCAGCAGCTTAGAAGTAGGCTACACCTTC.

CDR3 sequence reads: CASSMGREGTEAFF. In nucleotides, the CDR3 is TGCGCCAGCAGCATGGGTAGGGAGGGCACTGAAGCTTTCTTT. The J gene is TRBJ1-1, the V gene TRBV10-2, with D hard to call. CDR1 is WSHSY and CDR2 is SAAADI in the germline V gene. The length of the CDR3 is 14 residues. V was cut by 6 bases and J by 4 bases, with 15 bases left in between.

This clonotype was detected ten times or more. The chain joins TRBV20-1 to TRBJ1-2; D unclear. Germline V gene data show CDR1 as DFQATT and CDR2 as SNEGSKA (reference sequence). V was pared by 7 bases and J by 6 bases, with 3 bases between. CDR3 length: 8 residues. As DNA, the CDR3 is TGCAGTGTGGATGGCTACACCTTC. The encoded protein is CSVDGYTF.

The table lists this clonotype with a few counts. The chain recombines TRBV12-3 or TRBV12-4 with TRBJ1-1, with D maybe TRBD1 (6 bases). Trimming removed 3 bases from V and 1 base from J, with 18 bases in between. The CDR3 spans 17 residues. This chain's CDR3 is CASSFRGLETGNTEAFF. The CDR3 bases are TGTGCCAGCAGTTTTAGGGGGTTGGAAACAGGGAACACTGAAGCTTTCTTT.

This clonotype was counted many times. This chain uses TRBV3-1 with TRBJ2-7; 11 bases line up with TRBD1. Germline V lookup: CDR1 LGHDT, CDR2 YNNKEL (reference sequence). CDR3 length: 16 residues. With 2 bases clipped from V and 1 base from J, the junction kept 4 bases outside the gene matches. This CDR3 reads CASSQRDRGISYEQYF. CDR3 bases: TGTGCCAGCAGCCAACGGGACAGGGGGATTTCCTACGAGCAGTACTTC.

This clonotype showed up many times. The V gene is TRBV12-3 or TRBV12-4, the J gene TRBJ1-1; D call uncertain. The length of the CDR3 is 15 residues. V dropped 2 bases and J dropped 7 bases, with 17 bases sitting between them. The CDR3 protein is CASSLRAGGRFEAFF. The CDR3, as DNA: TGTGCCAGCAGTTTAAGGGCAGGCGGTAGGTTTGAAGCTTTCTTT.

In this sample, this clonotype turned up a few times. The chain links TRBV27 to TRBJ1-2, with TRBD1 matching 7 bases. CDR3 length equals 14 residues. The V segment lost 1 base and the J segment 8 bases; nucleotides outside the gene matches: 7. Germline-derived CDR1 and CDR2 are MNHEY and SMNVEV (reference sequence). The chain's CDR3 is CASSLFSQGWGYTF. In DNA form, the CDR3 reads TGTGCCAGCAGTTTATTTTCACAGGGGTGGGGCTACACCTTC.

This chain links TRBV10-3 with TRBJ2-3; TRBD2 agrees at 12 bases. There are 16 residues in the CDR3. The V gene end was trimmed by 9 bases and the J gene end by 2 bases; junction bases not matched to a gene: 9. Looked up from germline, CDR1 is ENHRY and CDR2 is SYGVKD. The CDR3 bases are TGTGCCATAAGACCGGGACTAGCGGGTATCACAGATACGCAGTATTTT. Its translation: CAIRPGLAGITDTQYF.

The sample holds many counts of this clonotype. J is TRBJ1-1 and V is TRBV5-1, with D unclear. The CDR3 contains 15 residues. The germline V gene has CDR1 SGHRS and CDR2 YFSETQ. Trimming cost V 3 bases and J 3 bases, with 15 bases left between them. The CDR3, as DNA: TGCGCCAGCAGCTCCCCGGGGAGGGAGTACACTGAAGCTTTCTTT. Translation gives CASSSPGREYTEAFF.

The chain uses TRBV6-1 and TRBJ1-2; no reliable D call. Germline V gene lookup returns CDR1 MNHNS and CDR2 SASEGT. Trimming shortened V by 4 bases and J by 2 bases, and 11 bases separated the two germline ends. The CDR3 extends over 14 amino acids. The CDR3 loop is CASSVPRVNYGYTF. As DNA, the CDR3 is TGTGCCAGCAGTGTTCCCCGAGTAAACTATGGCTACACCTTC.